This entry lists 28 T cell receptor beta chains sequenced from one sample in a study of blood T cells in healthy people across ages. A sample-barcoded 5' primer and a J-beta primer mix were used in a second PCR of roughly 6 to 12 cycles. TCRdb recomputed calls from the 5' RACE reads with MiXCR, one row per CDR3 protein. There are approximately 760,000 distinct CDR3 sequences in the sample; roughly 25% occur only once, and more than 8.5% lies in the top ten. The same sample was also studied in work on T cells of mothers and their children.

Sequenced sample: blood. Every receptor here comes from a boy aged 10-17 years in good health.

This clonotype was detected a few times. The CDR3 sequence is CASSESPPRDEQFF. The CDR3 DNA sequence: TGCGCCAGCAGTGAGAGCCCCCCAAGGGATGAGCAGTTCTTC. This chain connects TRBV10-1 to TRBJ2-5; D gene ambiguous. The assigned J gene may be wrong: the sequence end matches TRBJ2-1 better. Germline CDR1 and CDR2: WNHNN and SYGVQD (reference sequence). The CDR3 contains 14 residues.

This chain uses TRBV6-6 with TRBJ1-2; D possibly corresponds to TRBD1 (6 bases). Per the germline V gene, CDR1 is MNHNY and CDR2 is SVGAGI (reference sequence). CDR3 length equals 14 residues. V was clipped by 6 bases and J by 6 bases, with 17 bases between them. CDR3 DNA: TGTGCCAGCAGCCTCGAGTCGGGGGCAGATGGCTACACCTTC. Its protein is CASSLESGADGYTF.

The rearrangement uses TRBV10-2 and TRBJ2-3, with D unresolved. V lost 0 bases, J lost 4 bases, and 11 bases lay in between. The CDR3 is 15 amino acids. Germline-derived CDR1 and CDR2 are WSHSY and SAAADI. The CDR3 DNA reads TGCGCCAGCAGTGAGTCAGCAGGCGGAGCAGATACGCAGTATTTT. This encodes CASSESAGGADTQYF.

The chain recombines TRBV28 with TRBJ2-3, with D unclear. This CDR3 has 15 residues. CDR1 is MDHEN, CDR2 SYDVKM, per germline. The V end lost 4 bases, the J end lost 2 bases, and 13 bases lay between the germline ends. The CDR3 sequence is CASSSGLTLTDTQYF. As DNA, the CDR3 is TGTGCCAGCAGTTCCGGGCTGACTCTCACAGATACGCAGTATTTT.

The rearrangement uses TRBV29-1 and TRBJ1-5; no clear D. The germline gives CDR1 SQVTM, CDR2 ANQGSEA. The CDR3 is made up of 12 amino acids. The V end lost 5 bases, the J end lost 1 base, and 6 bases lay between the germline ends. This CDR3 is CSVSESNQPQHF. CDR3 sequence (DNA): TGCAGCGTTTCAGAGAGCAATCAGCCCCAGCATTTT.

This clonotype was found once. This chain joins TRBV5-6 and TRBJ1-1; a possible D gene is TRBD1 (6 bases). The CDR3 contains 13 residues. V was pared by 4 bases and J by 5 bases, with 12 bases between. From germline, CDR1 is SGHDT and CDR2 YYEEEE. The CDR3 here is CASSRGGWTEAFF. The CDR3 DNA reads TGTGCCAGCAGCCGGGGGGGCTGGACTGAAGCTTTCTTT. The whole variable domain, remainder taken from reference TRBV5-6 and TRBJ1-1, is DAGVTQSPTHLIKTRGQQVTLRCSPKSGHDTVSWYQQALGQGPQFIFQYYEEEERQRGNFPDRFSGHQFPNYSSELNVNALLLGDSALYLCASSRGGWTEAFFGQGTRLTVV.

This clonotype was counted between two and nine times. V and J are TRBV4-1 and TRBJ2-6; the D gene is possibly TRBD1 (6 bases). Trimming pared 5 bases from V and 0 bases from J, leaving 11 bases between. Germline-derived CDR1 and CDR2 are MGHRA and YSYEKL. The CDR3 loop spans 16 amino acids. CDR3 coding DNA: TGCGCCAGCAGCGGGGGACAACTCTCTGGGGCCAACGTCCTGACTTTC. As protein: CASSGGQLSGANVLTF.

This clonotype was seen ten or more times. The chain employs TRBV20-1 and TRBJ2-4; the D is unclear. V gave up 5 bases and J gave up 5 bases, with 4 bases separating them. The V gene's germline CDR1 is DFQATT and CDR2 SNEGSKA (reference sequence). The CDR3 extends over 10 amino acids. The CDR3, as DNA: TGCAGTGCTGGGGAAAACATTCAGTACTTC. Amino acid sequence: CSAGENIQYF.

The chain uses TRBV5-1 and TRBJ1-1; D gene ambiguous. Germline V gene lookup returns CDR1 SGHRS and CDR2 YFSETQ. V was shortened by 3 bases and J by 3 bases, with 12 bases between the two germline ends. This CDR3 is built from 14 residues. This CDR3 is CASSSGRRDTEAFF. CDR3 nucleotides: TGCGCCAGCAGCTCAGGCCGGCGGGACACTGAAGCTTTCTTT.

The sample holds a few counts of this clonotype. The chain joins TRBV29-1 to TRBJ1-2; D unresolved. Germline V gene data show CDR1 as SQVTM and CDR2 as ANQGSEA. V was trimmed by 0 bases and J by 1 base, leaving 15 bases between them. CDR3 size: 16 residues. As DNA, the CDR3 is TGCAGCGTTGAAGAAGGATCCAGGTCCTTTAACTATGGCTACACCTTC. As protein: CSVEEGSRSFNYGYTF.

The chain uses TRBV12-3 or TRBV12-4 and TRBJ1-6; D is ambiguous. V lost 3 bases to trimming and J lost 10 bases, with 13 bases between them. The CDR3 length is 14 residues. This CDR3 is CASSFSGFNSPLHF. DNA for the CDR3: TGTGCCAGCAGTTTTTCGGGGTTTAACTCACCCCTCCACTTT.

Only a few counts were recorded for this clonotype. This rearrangement joins TRBV28 to TRBJ2-5, with D possibly being TRBD1 or TRBD2 (5 bases each). Matching the DNA end better, TRBJ2-7 makes the J call doubtful. The CDR3 covers 14 residues. From germline, CDR1 is MDHEN and CDR2 SYDVKM. The CDR3 sequence: CASSLSGTIYEQYF. CDR3 nucleotides: TGTGCCAGCAGTTTAAGTGGGACCATCTACGAGCAGTACTTC.

The genes are TRBV20-1 and TRBJ2-3; D not resolved. The V and J ends lost 3 bases and 0 bases respectively, with 13 bases between them. The CDR3 contains 15 residues. The V gene's germline CDR1 is DFQATT and CDR2 SNEGSKA (reference sequence). The CDR3 here is CSASKVRSSTDTQYF. DNA of the CDR3: TGCAGTGCTAGTAAAGTCCGATCTAGCACAGATACGCAGTATTTT.

V and J are TRBV24-1 and TRBJ2-5, with D perhaps TRBD1 (5 bases). This CDR3 has 13 residues. Per germline, CDR1 KGHDR and CDR2 SFDVKD. Between the trimmed V and J ends, which lost 9 bases and 0 bases, there was a span of 10 bases. Written as DNA, the CDR3 is TGTGCCACCGCCTCGACAGACCAAGAGACCCAGTACTTC. This gives the protein CATASTDQETQYF.

The table lists this clonotype with a few counts. The chain carries TRBV19 and TRBJ1-2; D remains unclear. Per germline, CDR1 LNHDA and CDR2 SQIVND (reference sequence). CDR3 length: 14 amino acids. Between the trimmed V and J ends, which lost 1 base and 4 bases, there was a span of 10 bases. CDR3 DNA sequence: TGTGCCAGTAGTATAGTCGAAGGTTTCTATGGCTACACCTTC. Translating it yields CASSIVEGFYGYTF.

The chain couples TRBV10-3 to TRBJ2-7; 11 bases align to TRBD2. J lost 1 base, V lost 6 bases, and 8 bases had no gene match. Germline CDR1 reads ENHRY; CDR2 reads SYGVKD. The CDR3 is 16 residues long. CDR3 sequence reads: CAISEEGLAVSYEQYF. The CDR3 DNA reads TGTGCCATCAGCGAAGAGGGACTAGCGGTATCCTACGAGCAGTACTTC.

A few counts support this clonotype. The rearrangement uses TRBV4-1 and TRBJ2-2; tentative D call: TRBD2 (6 bases). The CDR3 has 16 residues. Germline CDR1 MGHRA, CDR2 YSYEKL. Trimming removed 3 bases from V and 2 bases from J, with 13 bases in between. The DNA for the CDR3 is TGCGCCAGCAGCCAGGTCGTGGCGGGAAACACCGGGGAGCTGTTTTTT. As protein: CASSQVVAGNTGELFF.

In its sample, this clonotype was seen a few times. The chain carries TRBV11-2 and TRBJ2-7; 8 bases are a match to TRBD2. The CDR3 sequence is 16 residues long. The ends lost 5 bases at V and 3 bases at J; junction bases unmatched: 12. Germline lookup yields CDR1 SGHAT and CDR2 FQNNGV. The CDR3 loop is CASSPSGLDPFYEQYF. CDR3 sequence (DNA): TGTGCCAGCAGCCCCTCGGGACTAGACCCGTTCTACGAGCAGTACTTC.

The J gene is TRBJ2-5, the V gene TRBV12-3 or TRBV12-4; weak D call: TRBD1 (6 bases). The germline V and J ends were trimmed by 5 bases and 5 bases, with 21 bases remaining between them. This CDR3 has 16 residues. The CDR3 protein is CASSKPSGEWLETQYF. As DNA, the CDR3 is TGTGCCAGCAGTAAACCTTCAGGGGAATGGTTGGAGACCCAGTACTTC.

This clonotype has only a few counts. The chain employs TRBV10-3 and TRBJ1-5, with 9 bases aligning to TRBD1. This CDR3 region has 14 residues. Germline V gene data show CDR1 as ENHRY and CDR2 as SYGVKD. The trim removed 8 bases at V and 5 bases at J, leaving 7 bases unmatched. The DNA for the CDR3 is TGTGCCATCGGGGGACAGGGAGGGGATCAGCCCCAGCATTTT. Amino acid sequence: CAIGGQGGDQPQHF.

This clonotype has more than one count but fewer than ten. The junction shows a germline mismatch at one end, possibly a read error. This rearrangement joins TRBV29-1 to TRBJ1-2, with TRBD1 as a possible D gene (6 bases). Germline loops: CDR1 SQVTM, CDR2 ANQGSEA. The CDR3 contains 13 residues. The CDR3 coding sequence is TGCAACGTTGAACCCGCAGGGGCTGATGGCTACACCTTC. It is translated as CNVEPAGADGYTF.

This clonotype came up a few times. The chain combines TRBV6-6 with TRBJ2-5, with D perhaps matching TRBD2 (5 bases). The CDR3 loop spans 13 amino acids. V lost 8 bases and J 2 bases, leaving 12 bases between the germline ends. In germline, CDR1 is MNHNY, CDR2 SVGAGI (reference sequence). Here the CDR3 reads CASGQTGQETQYF. The CDR3 DNA is TGTGCCAGCGGCCAAACGGGGCAAGAGACCCAGTACTTC.

The table lists this clonotype with a few counts. This chain connects TRBV5-1 to TRBJ1-2; D unclear. The germline V gene has CDR1 SGHRS and CDR2 YFSETQ. This CDR3 spans 14 amino acids. V was shortened by 1 base and J by 3 bases, with 10 bases between the two germline ends. CDR3 coding DNA: TGCGCCAGCAGCTTGTCGCCCAGGCACTATGGCTACACCTTC. The encoded protein is CASSLSPRHYGYTF.

This clonotype turned up a few times. The chain carries TRBV19 and TRBJ2-7, with unresolved D. The CDR3 has 11 amino acids. Trimming took 8 bases from V and 5 from J, leaving 10 bases between them. Germline CDR1 LNHDA, CDR2 SQIVND (reference sequence). CDR3 amino acids: CASQGFHEQYF. The CDR3 region has the DNA TGTGCCAGTCAAGGGTTCCACGAGCAGTACTTC.

The chain is built from TRBV20-1 and TRBJ1-2, with D tentatively TRBD1 (5 bases). Germline V CDR1 and CDR2: DFQATT, SNEGSKA (reference sequence). The CDR3 is 14 residues long. Trimming stripped 3 bases from V and 0 bases from J, with 11 bases between. DNA of the CDR3: TGCAGTGCTAGTGACCAGGGAGCTAACTATGGCTACACCTTC. Translation gives CSASDQGANYGYTF.

For this clonotype: One junction end does not reproduce the germline sequence, and a read error may be involved. The genes are TRBV12-3 or TRBV12-4 and TRBJ2-3; weak D call: TRBD2 (6 bases). The CDR3 length is 14 residues. In DNA form, the CDR3 reads TGTGCCTGCAGCCGGGACTCCTACACAGATACGCAGTATTTT. Amino acid sequence: CACSRDSYTDTQYF.

This clonotype was found a few times. The chain has TRBV10-3 and TRBJ2-1; 7 bases line up with TRBD2. The V segment lost 0 bases and the J segment 7 bases; nucleotides outside the gene matches: 3. Germline values: CDR1 ENHRY, CDR2 SYGVKD. CDR3 length: 14 amino acids. CDR3 bases: TGTGCCATCAGTGAGTCCGACGGGGGGAATGAGCAGTTCTTC. It codes for CAISESDGGNEQFF.

The genes are TRBV29-1 and TRBJ2-3; D may be TRBD1 (6 bases). Trimming cost V 6 bases and J 2 bases, with 9 bases left between them. This CDR3 has 12 residues. The germline V gene encodes CDR1 SQVTM and CDR2 ANQGSEA. DNA for the CDR3: TGCAGCGTCAGGACAGACACAGATACGCAGTATTTT. Its translation: CSVRTDTDTQYF.